The 16 T cell receptor beta chains below were found in one sample sequenced in a study of human T cells and chemical hapten exposure. MiXCR, run by TCRdb on the RACE reads, gives a single entry per CDR3 protein. The table lists tens of thousands of distinct CDR3 sequences, 9.9% of them singletons. Time point here: patch test 3, about 24 weeks after DPC sensitization. The sample's treatment: therapeutic diphenylcyclopropenone sensitization with weekly scalp DPC. The sequencing used whole blood, collected in connection with sensitization to the hapten diphenylcyclopropenone (DPC). Receptor source: a woman between 40 and 50 years old with alopecia areata. Some clones in this sample may be carry-over from other donors' samples.

This clonotype was counted ten times or more. The V and J genes are TRBV7-3 and TRBJ2-1; 10 positions match TRBD2. The CDR3 totals 16 residues. Germline CDR1 reads SGHTA; CDR2 reads FQGTGA. V trimming: 5 bases; J trimming: 7 bases; junction bases outside the gene matches: 11. CDR3 protein: CASSPNPSGGGNEQFF. The CDR3 coding sequence is TGTGCCAGCAGCCCTAATCCTAGCGGGGGAGGGAATGAGCAGTTCTTC.

The chain has TRBV19 and TRBJ1-5, with a weak D call TRBD1 (5 bases). CDR1 is LNHDA and CDR2 is SQIVND in the germline V gene (reference sequence). V was pared by 3 bases and J by 3 bases, with 9 bases between. The CDR3 has 14 amino acids. The CDR3 DNA sequence: TGTGCCAGTAGTATGGCAGGGTACAATCAGCCCCAGCATTTT. This sequence encodes CASSMAGYNQPQHF.

In this sample, this clonotype turned up a few times. The chain couples TRBV4-2 to TRBJ2-2, with 8 nucleotides matching TRBD2. V lost 4 bases and J lost 5; bases outside the gene matches: 9. Per germline, CDR1 LGHNA and CDR2 YNFKEQ. CDR3 size: 16 residues. The CDR3, as DNA: TGTGCCAGCAGCCCGGCGGGTTCGGGGGGGACCGGGGAGCTGTTTTTT. Translation: CASSPAGSGGTGELFF.

J is TRBJ2-1 and V is TRBV20-1, with TRBD2 matching over 15 bases. The germline CDR1 and CDR2 sequences are DFQATT and SNEGSKA (reference sequence). The CDR3 loop spans 13 amino acids. V trimming: 6 bases; J trimming: 12 bases; junction bases outside the gene matches: 6. The CDR3 protein is CSATGLAGGSQFF. CDR3 DNA: TGCAGTGCAACGGGACTAGCGGGGGGATCGCAGTTCTTC.

This clonotype has a handful of counts. V gene TRBV7-2 combines with J gene TRBJ1-1; D gene ambiguous. V was shortened by 2 bases and J by 4 bases, with 5 bases between the two germline ends. This CDR3 is 12 amino acids long. CDR1 and CDR2 from the germline V gene are SGHTA and FQGNSA. CDR3 bases: TGTGCCAGCAGCTTATTCACCACTGAAGCTTTCTTT. It is translated as CASSLFTTEAFF.

There are many counts of this clonotype. V usage is TRBV20-1 and J usage is TRBJ1-1; D unresolved. With 3 bases removed from V and 1 base from J, the gap between germline ends came to 6 bases. The germline gives CDR1 DFQATT, CDR2 SNEGSKA (reference sequence). This CDR3 is built from 12 residues. This CDR3 reads CSASRGNTEAFF. The CDR3, as DNA: TGCAGTGCTAGTCGGGGGAACACTGAAGCTTTCTTT.

The chain is built from TRBV27 and TRBJ1-2; the match to TRBD1 covers 7 bases. V trimming: 6 bases; J trimming: 4 bases; junction bases outside the gene matches: 8. In germline, CDR1 is MNHEY, CDR2 SMNVEV (reference sequence). This CDR3 spans 14 amino acids. CDR3: CASRSRDSIYGYTF. CDR3 DNA sequence: TGTGCCAGCAGAAGCCGGGACAGCATCTATGGCTACACCTTC.

In this sample, this clonotype turned up many times. The J gene is TRBJ1-6, the V gene TRBV6-1, with 10 bases fitting TRBD1. Looked up from germline, CDR1 is MNHNS and CDR2 is SASEGT. There are 17 residues in the CDR3. Losses at the gene ends were 2 bases for V and 8 bases for J; bases not matched to a gene: 9. The CDR3 is CASSEIRWGQGHSPLHF. CDR3 nucleotides: TGTGCCAGCAGTGAAATACGGTGGGGACAGGGGCATTCACCCCTCCACTTT.

V gene TRBV27 combines with J gene TRBJ2-3; 12 bases map to TRBD2. The CDR3 has 16 amino acids. Germline V gene data show CDR1 as MNHEY and CDR2 as SMNVEV (reference sequence). The V gene end was trimmed by 7 bases and the J gene end by 1 base; junction bases not matched to a gene: 6. CDR3 residues: CASIPRLAGGTDTQYF. CDR3 nucleotide sequence: TGTGCCAGCATCCCCAGACTAGCGGGGGGCACAGATACGCAGTATTTT.

This clonotype appeared many times. This rearrangement joins TRBV20-1 to TRBJ2-3; D gene unclear. Germline V lookup: CDR1 DFQATT, CDR2 SNEGSKA (reference sequence). Trimming cost V 4 bases and J 1 base, with 9 bases left between them. CDR3 size: 13 residues. DNA of the CDR3: TGCAGTGCTATTGTAGGCCGCACAGATACGCAGTATTTT. Residues: CSAIVGRTDTQYF.

This clonotype came up a few times. This chain uses TRBV5-4 with TRBJ2-1, with 15 bases lining up with TRBD2. The length of the CDR3 is 16 residues. The germline V gene encodes CDR1 SGHNT and CDR2 YYREEE (reference sequence). V dropped 4 bases and J dropped 9; count of bases not matched to a gene: 8. This chain's CDR3 is CASSSGLAGGSSEQFF. The CDR3 DNA reads TGTGCCAGCAGCAGCGGACTAGCGGGGGGGTCGAGTGAGCAGTTCTTC.

The chain carries TRBV18 and TRBJ1-2, with D uncertain. This CDR3 spans 12 amino acids. Trimming stripped 3 bases from V and 4 bases from J, with 6 bases between. Germline-derived CDR1 and CDR2 are KGHSH and LQKENI. The DNA of the CDR3 is TGTGCCAGCTCACCGAACAGCTATGGCTACACCTTC. It codes for CASSPNSYGYTF.

This clonotype was picked up many times. The genes are TRBV28 and TRBJ1-1; 7 nucleotides align to TRBD1. This CDR3 comprises 16 residues. V was pared by 11 bases and J by 0 bases, with 15 bases of the junction left unmatched. Germline V lookup: CDR1 MDHEN, CDR2 SYDVKM. The CDR3 loop is CAGAPGTAYMNTEAFF. The CDR3 region has the DNA TGTGCCGGGGCGCCCGGGACAGCATACATGAACACTGAAGCTTTCTTT.

This clonotype was observed many times. The genes are TRBV6-1 and TRBJ2-4; weak D call: TRBD2 (9 bases). This CDR3 contains 16 residues. The germline V gene encodes CDR1 MNHNS and CDR2 SASEGT. V was clipped by 2 bases and J by 9 bases, with 20 bases between them. The CDR3 DNA follows: TGTGCCAGCAGTGAACTAGCGGGACAGGTGAAGAGCATTCAGTACTTC. Translation gives CASSELAGQVKSIQYF.

This clonotype has a count of ten or more. The rearrangement links TRBV11-2 to TRBJ2-3; D not resolved. CDR1 SGHAT and CDR2 FQNNGV come from the germline V gene. V dropped 5 bases and J dropped 2 bases, with 11 bases sitting between them. CDR3 size: 14 residues. The chain's CDR3 is CASSPRPNTDTQYF. CDR3 bases: TGTGCCAGCAGCCCTCGGCCAAACACAGATACGCAGTATTTT.

In its sample, this clonotype was seen many times. The genes are TRBV3-1 and TRBJ2-3, with a possible D match to TRBD2 (6 bases). V was clipped by 2 bases and J by 1 base, with 22 bases between them. The germline V gene encodes CDR1 LGHDT and CDR2 YNNKEL (reference sequence). The CDR3 spans 19 residues. The CDR3 sequence: CASSQPEDYAAMGTDTQYF. The CDR3 DNA is TGTGCCAGCAGCCAACCGGAGGACTACGCCGCCATGGGCACAGATACGCAGTATTTT.